The clone carrying this T cell receptor beta chain was seen ten or more times. Its antigen is unidentified. One junction end does not reproduce the germline sequence, and a read error may be involved. The data were taken from a study of T cell repertoires in cytomegalovirus infection. TCRdb used MiXCR to reprocess the reads, holding one entry per CDR3 protein. The data show fewer than 950,000 distinct CDR3 sequences, less than 35% seen once. Germline CDR1 reads SSHAT; CDR2 reads FNYEAQ (reference sequence). The CDR3 spans 18 residues. The receptor was isolated from a human donor in good health (CMV status not recorded). Some clones in this sample may be carry-over from other donors' samples. The material sequenced was cultured CD8+ T cells from PBMCs, taken from culture after CMV antigen stimulation. The chain is built from TRBV7-7 and TRBJ2-1, with 9 bases that match TRBD2. This CDR3 is CASSLARIAGDSYNEQFF. The CDR3 region has the DNA TGTGCTAGCAGCTTAGCACGTATAGCGGGGGACTCCTACAATGAGCAGTTCTTC.